A selection of T cell receptor beta chains follows, all from one sample in a study of T cells in Graves' hyperthyroidism and ophthalmopathy. MiXCR, run by TCRdb on the multiplex PCR reads, gives a single entry per CDR3 protein. There are nearly 750,000 distinct CDR3 sequences in the sample; 30% to 40% occur only once, and around 31% lies in the top ten. The sample was blood. The receptors stem from a woman aged 40 to 50 with Graves' hyperthyroidism. The CDR3 runs from the conserved cysteine through the conserved F or W. The order of the fields is D gene, J gene, clone size, V gene, CDR3 protein, CDR3 DNA. D genes are given only for firm matches. Clone size, where shown, is once, few, many, or a class for clones that have expanded.

.,TRBJ1-1,.,TRBV6-2/TRBV6-3,CASRGSLNTEAFF,TGTGCCAGTCGGGGGAGTCTGAACACTGAAGCTTTCTTT
.,TRBJ1-5,many,TRBV10-3,CAIRGGSNQPQHF,TGTGCCATCAGGGGGGGTAGCAATCAGCCCCAGCATTTT
.,TRBJ1-1,.,TRBV24-1,CATSVDRPENTEAFF,TGTGCCACCAGCGTTGACCGCCCAGAGAACACTGAAGCTTTCTTT
TRBD2,TRBJ2-7,.,TRBV7-9,CASSFSGTHYEQYF,TGTGCCAGCAGCTTTAGCGGGACCCACTACGAGCAGTACTTC
.,TRBJ1-5,many,TRBV20-1,CSARGGRANQPQHF,TGCAGTGCTAGAGGGGGCAGGGCCAATCAGCCCCAGCATTTT
TRBD1,TRBJ1-1,many,TRBV20-1,CSAEAGTGVHTEAFF,TGCAGTGCTGAGGCGGGGACAGGCGTACACACTGAAGCTTTCTTT
.,TRBJ1-6,few,TRBV6-2/TRBV6-3,CASTYKVSPLHF,TGTGCCAGCACCTACAAGGTTTCACCCCTCCACTTT
.,TRBJ2-2,few,TRBV5-5,CASSFLSIGELFF,TGTGCCAGCAGCTTCCTATCAATCGGGGAGCTGTTTTTT
.,TRBJ2-7,.,TRBV19,CASISGAKGETYEQYF,TGTGCCAGTATTTCGGGGGCAAAGGGGGAGACCTACGAGCAGTACTTC
TRBD1,TRBJ1-1,.,TRBV6-1,CASKVGTGPEAFF,TGTGCCAGCAAGGTCGGGACAGGTCCTGAAGCTTTCTTT
TRBD2,TRBJ2-7,many,TRBV7-6,CASSLTGGIFYEQYF,TGTGCCAGCAGCTTAACGGGAGGGATATTCTACGAGCAGTACTTC
TRBD1,TRBJ1-2,many,TRBV7-2,CASSSRTGVTYGYTF,TGTGCCAGCAGCTCAAGGACAGGTGTGACCTATGGCTACACCTTC
.,TRBJ2-5,few,TRBV12-3/TRBV12-4,CASSLAIFGLETQYF,TGTGCCAGCAGTTTAGCGATTTTCGGGTTAGAGACCCAGTACTTC
.,TRBJ1-5,many,TRBV12-3/TRBV12-4,CASSTSGRSSQHF,.
.,TRBJ2-7,.,TRBV11-2,CASSLSFRTETYEQYF,TGTGCCAGCAGCTTATCTTTCCGGACGGAAACCTACGAGCAGTACTTC
.,TRBJ1-1,many,TRBV7-8,CASSFGSGPEAFF,TGTGCCAGCAGCTTTGGTAGTGGGCCCGAAGCTTTCTTT
TRBD1,TRBJ1-6,few,TRBV12-3/TRBV12-4,CASSQAGTGYSPLHF,TGTGCCAGCAGTCAAGCCGGGACAGGGTATTCACCCCTCCACTTT
.,TRBJ1-1,.,TRBV5-1,CASSPVIDTEAFF,TGCGCCAGCAGCCCGGTTATTGACACTGAAGCTTTCTTT
TRBD2,TRBJ2-2,.,TRBV4-2,CASSPLTSGTGELFF,TGTGCCAGCAGCCCGTTGACTAGCGGAACCGGGGAGCTGTTTTTT
.,TRBJ1-5,many,TRBV7-9,CASSPRGDQPQHF,TGTGCCAGCAGTCCTAGGGGGGATCAGCCCCAGCATTTT
TRBD1,TRBJ1-2,.,TRBV10-3,CAISDGTGGADGYTF,TGTGCCATCAGTGACGGGACAGGGGGAGCAGATGGCTACACCTTC
.,TRBJ1-1,many,TRBV7-2,CASRATVNTEAFF,TGTGCCAGCAGGGCGACAGTGAACACTGAAGCTTTCTTT
TRBD1,TRBJ1-4,.,TRBV4-3,CASSQGTANEKLFF,TGCGCCAGCAGCCAGGGGACAGCTAATGAAAAACTGTTTTTT
.,TRBJ1-4,few,TRBV10-3,CASRIQRERNEKLFF,TGTGCCAGCAGAATACAAAGGGAGAGGAATGAAAAACTGTTTTTT
.,TRBJ1-1,.,TRBV20-1,CSASLRGLNGEAFF,TGCAGTGCTAGTTTGCGGGGTTTAAACGGTGAAGCTTTCTTT
.,TRBJ2-6,few,TRBV6-5,CASRLTGTGANVLTF,TGTGCCAGCAGATTGACCGGGACTGGGGCCAACGTCCTGACTTTC
.,TRBJ2-7,many,TRBV5-1,CASSVGTRDEQYF,TGCGCCAGCAGCGTCGGGACACGAGACGAGCAGTACTTC
.,TRBJ1-2,few,TRBV19,CASSIAVGDYGYTF,TGTGCCAGTAGTATCGCTGTGGGTGACTATGGCTACACCTTC
.,TRBJ1-2,.,TRBV20-1,CSADMGLAGGYTF,TGCAGTGCCGATATGGGACTAGCGGGAGGCTACACCTTC
TRBD1,TRBJ2-7,many,TRBV15,CATSREGGQGASEQYF,TGTGCCACCAGCAGAGAGGGGGGACAGGGGGCGAGCGAGCAGTACTTC
.,TRBJ2-7,few,TRBV6-5,CASNTYSQTGTAPYEQYF,TGTGCCAGCAACACCTACTCCCAAACCGGGACGGCACCCTACGAGCAGTACTTC
.,TRBJ2-7,few,TRBV28,CASSWSPNEQYF,TGTGCCAGCAGTTGGTCCCCCAACGAGCAGTACTTC
.,TRBJ1-2,many,TRBV20-1,CSPRDTSTNYGYTF,TGCAGTCCGAGAGACACGTCGACGAACTATGGCTACACCTTC
TRBD1,TRBJ2-7,.,TRBV5-5,CASSPQTGASYEQYF,TGTGCCAGCAGCCCCCAGACAGGGGCCTCCTACGAGCAGTACTTC
TRBD1,TRBJ1-1,few,TRBV7-9,CASSQRDRLGSNTEAFF,TGTGCCAGCAGCCAACGGGACAGGCTGGGTTCGAACACTGAAGCTTTCTTT
TRBD1,TRBJ2-1,.,TRBV9,CASSVQGAEQFF,TGTGCCAGCAGCGTCCAGGGGGCTGAGCAGTTCTTC
.,TRBJ2-7,many,TRBV7-2,CASSLETGSSYEQYF,TGTGCCAGCAGCCTCGAGACAGGAAGCTCCTACGAGCAGTACTTC
.,TRBJ2-7,.,TRBV9,CASSPSLRPHEQYF,TGTGCCAGCAGCCCCTCCCTAAGACCACACGAGCAGTACTTC
.,TRBJ2-5,.,TRBV20-1,CSASSQARGWETQYF,TGCAGTGCCAGCAGCCAAGCCAGGGGCTGGGAGACCCAGTACTTC
.,TRBJ1-2,.,TRBV29-1,CSLFGEINYGYTF,TGCAGCTTATTCGGAGAAATTAACTATGGCTACACCTTC
.,TRBJ1-2,.,TRBV24-1,CATSHGNPDGYTF,TGTGCCACCAGTCACGGGAACCCCGATGGCTACACCTTC
.,TRBJ2-6,.,TRBV19,CASSKADSGANVLTF,TGTGCCAGTAGTAAGGCTGACTCTGGGGCCAACGTCCTGACTTTC
.,TRBJ2-7,few,TRBV25-1,CASSERVASSYEQYF,TGTGCCAGCAGTGAGCGAGTTGCTAGCTCCTACGAGCAGTACTTC
.,TRBJ2-7,many,TRBV7-3,CASSLTLVGEQYF,TGTGCCAGCAGCTTAACTCTAGTAGGCGAGCAGTACTTC
.,TRBJ1-2,.,TRBV7-8,CASSLQGKNRFGAGGYTF,TGTGCCAGCAGCTTACAGGGTAAAAACAGGTTCGGTGCCGGGGGCTACACCTTC
.,TRBJ2-7,.,TRBV7-2,CASQRQVSSFNEQYF,TGTGCCAGCCAGCGGCAGGTGAGCTCCTTCAATGAGCAGTACTTC
.,TRBJ1-2,.,TRBV24-1,CATSDGGTGGNGYTF,TGTGCCACCAGTGATGGAGGGACCGGGGGGAATGGCTACACCTTC
TRBD1,TRBJ2-5,few,TRBV19,CASSKPGTGERDF,TGTGCCAGTAGTAAGCCCGGGACAGGGGAACGGGACTTC
.,TRBJ1-1,.,TRBV19,CASSIEDTEAFF,TGTGCCAGTAGTATTGAGGACACTGAAGCTTTCTTT
.,TRBJ2-3,.,TRBV9,CASSSLGGYTDTQYF,TGTGCCAGCAGCAGCCTTGGCGGATACACAGATACGCAGTATTTT
.,TRBJ1-2,many,TRBV12-3/TRBV12-4,CASSFQGMDGYTF,TGTGCCAGCAGTTTTCAGGGGATGGATGGCTACACCTTC
.,TRBJ2-7,many,TRBV19,CASSPEQYF,TGTGCCAGTTCTCCCGAGCAGTACTTC
.,TRBJ1-2,many,TRBV29-1,CSVERIMDGYTF,TGCAGCGTTGAGCGGATTATGGATGGCTACACCTTC